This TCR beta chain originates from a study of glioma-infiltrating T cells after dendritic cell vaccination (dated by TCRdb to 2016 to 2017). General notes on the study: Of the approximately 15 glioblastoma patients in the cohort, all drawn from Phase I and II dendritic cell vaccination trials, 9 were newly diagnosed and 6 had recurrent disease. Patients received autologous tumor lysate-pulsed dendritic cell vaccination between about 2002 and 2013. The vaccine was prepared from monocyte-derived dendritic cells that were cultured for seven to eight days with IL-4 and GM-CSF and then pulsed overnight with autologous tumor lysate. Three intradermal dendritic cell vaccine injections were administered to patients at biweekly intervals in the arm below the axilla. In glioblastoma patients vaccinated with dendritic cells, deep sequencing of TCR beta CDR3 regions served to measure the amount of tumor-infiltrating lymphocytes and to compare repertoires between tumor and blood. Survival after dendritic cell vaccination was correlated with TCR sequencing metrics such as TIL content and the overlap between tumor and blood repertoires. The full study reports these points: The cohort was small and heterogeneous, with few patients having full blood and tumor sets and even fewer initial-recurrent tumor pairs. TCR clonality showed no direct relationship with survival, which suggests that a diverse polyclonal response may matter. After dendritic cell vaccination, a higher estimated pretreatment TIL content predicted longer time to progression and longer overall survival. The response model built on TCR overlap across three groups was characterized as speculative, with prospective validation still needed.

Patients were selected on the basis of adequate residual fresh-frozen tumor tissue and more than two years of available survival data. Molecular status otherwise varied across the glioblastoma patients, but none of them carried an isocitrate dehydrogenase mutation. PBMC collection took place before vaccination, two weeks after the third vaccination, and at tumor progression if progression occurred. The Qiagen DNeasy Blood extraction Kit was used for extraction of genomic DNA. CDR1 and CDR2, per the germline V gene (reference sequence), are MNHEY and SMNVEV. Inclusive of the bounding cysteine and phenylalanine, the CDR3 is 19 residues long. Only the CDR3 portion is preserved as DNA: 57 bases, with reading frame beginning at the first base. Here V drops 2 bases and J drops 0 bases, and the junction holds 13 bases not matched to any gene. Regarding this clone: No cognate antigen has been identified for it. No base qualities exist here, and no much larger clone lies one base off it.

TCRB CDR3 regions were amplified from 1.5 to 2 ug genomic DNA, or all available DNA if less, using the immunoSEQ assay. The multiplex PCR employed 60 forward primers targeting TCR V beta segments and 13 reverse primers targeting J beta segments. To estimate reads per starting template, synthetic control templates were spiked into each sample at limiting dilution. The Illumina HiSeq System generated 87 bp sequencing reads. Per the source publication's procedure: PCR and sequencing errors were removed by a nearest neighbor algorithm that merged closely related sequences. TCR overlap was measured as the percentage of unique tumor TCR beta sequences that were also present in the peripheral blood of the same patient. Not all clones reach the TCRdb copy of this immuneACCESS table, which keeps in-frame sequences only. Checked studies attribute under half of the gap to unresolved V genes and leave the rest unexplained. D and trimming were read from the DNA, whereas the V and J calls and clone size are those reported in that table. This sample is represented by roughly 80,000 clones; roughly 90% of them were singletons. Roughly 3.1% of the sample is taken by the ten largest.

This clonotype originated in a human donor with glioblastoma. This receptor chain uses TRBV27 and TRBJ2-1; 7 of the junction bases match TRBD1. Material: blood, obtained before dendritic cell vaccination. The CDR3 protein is CASSLLGTETRDSYNEQFF. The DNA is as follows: TGTGCCAGCAGTTTACTTGGGACAGAGACAAGAGACTCCTACAATGAGCAGTTCTTC.